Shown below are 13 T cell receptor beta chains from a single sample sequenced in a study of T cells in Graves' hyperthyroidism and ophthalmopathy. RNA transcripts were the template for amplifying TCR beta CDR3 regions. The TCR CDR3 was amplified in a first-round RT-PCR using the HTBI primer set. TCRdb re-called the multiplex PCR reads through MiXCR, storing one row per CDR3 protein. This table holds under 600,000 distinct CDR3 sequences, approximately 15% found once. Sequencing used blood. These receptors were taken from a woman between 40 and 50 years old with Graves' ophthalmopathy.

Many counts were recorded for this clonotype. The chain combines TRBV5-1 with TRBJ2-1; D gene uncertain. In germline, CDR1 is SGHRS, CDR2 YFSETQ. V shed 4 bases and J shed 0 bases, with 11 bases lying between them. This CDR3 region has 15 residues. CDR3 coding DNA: TGCGCCAGCAGCAAGCAGAGTAGCTCCTACAATGAGCAGTTCTTC. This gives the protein CASSKQSSSYNEQFF.

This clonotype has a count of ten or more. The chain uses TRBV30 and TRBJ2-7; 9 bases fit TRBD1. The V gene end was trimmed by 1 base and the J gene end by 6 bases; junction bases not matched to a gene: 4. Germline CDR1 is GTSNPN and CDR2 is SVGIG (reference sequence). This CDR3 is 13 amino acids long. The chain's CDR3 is CAWSEGQGPEQYF. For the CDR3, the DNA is TGTGCCTGGAGTGAGGGACAGGGCCCCGAGCAGTACTTC.

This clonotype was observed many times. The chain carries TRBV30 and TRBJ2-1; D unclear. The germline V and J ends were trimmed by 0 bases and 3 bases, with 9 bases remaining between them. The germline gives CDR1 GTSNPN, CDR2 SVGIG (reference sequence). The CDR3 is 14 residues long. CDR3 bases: TGTGCCTGGAGTGTAAAGGCAGACTACAATGAGCAGTTCTTC. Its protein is CAWSVKADYNEQFF.

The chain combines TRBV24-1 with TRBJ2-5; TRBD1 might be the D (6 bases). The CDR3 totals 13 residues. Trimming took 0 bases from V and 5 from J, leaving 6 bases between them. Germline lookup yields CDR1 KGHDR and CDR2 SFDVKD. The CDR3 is CATSDLQGETQYF. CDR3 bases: TGTGCCACCAGTGATTTGCAGGGGGAGACCCAGTACTTC.

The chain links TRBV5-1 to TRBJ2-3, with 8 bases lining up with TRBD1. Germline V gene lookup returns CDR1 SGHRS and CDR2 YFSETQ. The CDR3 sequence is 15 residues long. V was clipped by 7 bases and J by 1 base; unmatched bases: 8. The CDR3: CASGQGAGGTDTQYF. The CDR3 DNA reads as TGCGCCAGCGGTCAGGGGGCGGGTGGCACAGATACGCAGTATTTT.

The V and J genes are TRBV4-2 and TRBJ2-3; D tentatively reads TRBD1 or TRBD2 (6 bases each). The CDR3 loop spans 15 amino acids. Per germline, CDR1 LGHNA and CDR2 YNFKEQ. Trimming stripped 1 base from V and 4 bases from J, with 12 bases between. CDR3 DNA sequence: TGTGCCAGCAGCCAAGCAAGGGGGGCCCCAGATACGCAGTATTTT. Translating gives CASSQARGAPDTQYF.

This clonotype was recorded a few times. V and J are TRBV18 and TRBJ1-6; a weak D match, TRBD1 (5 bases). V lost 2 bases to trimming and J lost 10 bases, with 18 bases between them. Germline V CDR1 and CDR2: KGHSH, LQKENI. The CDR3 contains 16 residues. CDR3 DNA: TGTGCCAGCTCACCATCGTCGTCAGGGAACGGGTCACCCCTCCACTTT. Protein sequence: CASSPSSSGNGSPLHF. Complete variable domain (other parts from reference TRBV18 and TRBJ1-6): NAGVMQNPRHLVRRRGQEARLRCSPMKGHSHVYWYRQLPEEGLKFMVYLQKENIIDESGMPKERFSAEFPKEGPSILRIQQVVRGDSAAYFCASSPSSSGNGSPLHFGNGTRLTVT.

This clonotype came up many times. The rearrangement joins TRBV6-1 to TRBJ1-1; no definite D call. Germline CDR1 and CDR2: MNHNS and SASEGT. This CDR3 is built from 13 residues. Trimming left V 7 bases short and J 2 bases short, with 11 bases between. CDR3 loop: CASKRSPNTEAFF. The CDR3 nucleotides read TGTGCCAGCAAGCGATCACCAAACACTGAAGCTTTCTTT.

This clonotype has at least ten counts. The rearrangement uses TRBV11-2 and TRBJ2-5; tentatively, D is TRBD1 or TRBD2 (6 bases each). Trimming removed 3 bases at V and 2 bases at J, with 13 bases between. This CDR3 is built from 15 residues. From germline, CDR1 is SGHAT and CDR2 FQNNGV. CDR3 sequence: CASSFRGETQETQYF. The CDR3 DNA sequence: TGTGCCAGCAGCTTTAGGGGGGAAACTCAAGAGACCCAGTACTTC.

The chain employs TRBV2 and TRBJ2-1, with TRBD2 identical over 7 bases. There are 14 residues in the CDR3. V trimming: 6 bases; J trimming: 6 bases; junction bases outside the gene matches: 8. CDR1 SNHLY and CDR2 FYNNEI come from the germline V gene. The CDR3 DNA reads TGTGCCAGCAGCTCCGGACTAGGGCTCAATGAGCAGTTCTTC. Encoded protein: CASSSGLGLNEQFF. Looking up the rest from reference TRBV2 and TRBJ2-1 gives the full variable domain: EPEVTQTPSHQVTQMGQEVILRCVPISNHLYFYWYRQILGQKVEFLVSFYNNEISEKSEIFDDQFSVERPDGSNFTLKIRSTKLEDSAMYFCASSSGLGLNEQFFGPGTRLTVL.

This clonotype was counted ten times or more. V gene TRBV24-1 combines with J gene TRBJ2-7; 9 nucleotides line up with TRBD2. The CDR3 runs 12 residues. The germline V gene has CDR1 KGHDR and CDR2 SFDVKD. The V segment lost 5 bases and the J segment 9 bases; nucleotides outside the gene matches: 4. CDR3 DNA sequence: TGTGCCACCAGTGCAGCGGGAGGCACGCAGTACTTC. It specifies CATSAAGGTQYF.

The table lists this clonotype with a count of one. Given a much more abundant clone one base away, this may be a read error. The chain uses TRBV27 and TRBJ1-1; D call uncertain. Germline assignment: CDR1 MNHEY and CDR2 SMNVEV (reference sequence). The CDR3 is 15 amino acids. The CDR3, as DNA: TGTGCCAGCAATCCCGGGGTGCCCATGAACACTGTAGCTTTCTTT. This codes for CASNPGVPMNTVAFF.

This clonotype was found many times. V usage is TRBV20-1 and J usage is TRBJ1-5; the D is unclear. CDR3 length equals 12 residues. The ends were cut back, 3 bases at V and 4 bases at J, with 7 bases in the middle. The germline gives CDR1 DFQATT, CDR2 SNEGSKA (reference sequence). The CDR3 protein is CSASSPNQPQHF. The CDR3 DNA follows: TGCAGTGCTAGCTCTCCTAATCAGCCCCAGCATTTT.